Listed below are T cell receptor beta chains from one sample, sequenced in a study of shared clonotypes between healthy human individuals. Sequenced by immunoSEQ multiplex PCR; TCRdb stores in-frame clones only, minus some. The sample contains just over 2,000,000 clones, 85% to 95% of which appear only once. The material sequenced was naive CD4+ T cells sorted from blood. The receptors were sampled from a man younger than 35 in good health. CDR3s include the opening cysteine and the closing phenylalanine or tryptophan. Each record gives: clone size, V gene, J gene, D gene, CDR3 protein, CDR3 DNA. The D gene is left open where the match is weak. Expanded clones get a size class; other rows say once, few or many, or leave the size out.

clone size: .; V gene: TRBV25-1; J gene: TRBJ2-3; D gene: .; CDR3 protein: CASSEWKDRTDTQYF; CDR3 DNA: TGTGCCAGCAGTGAATGGAAAGACCGCACAGATACGCAGTATTTT
clone size: once; V gene: TRBV2; J gene: TRBJ1-4; D gene: .; CDR3 protein: CASNLLGGTNEKLFF; CDR3 DNA: TGTGCCAGCAACCTCCTCGGGGGTACTAATGAAAAACTGTTTTTT
clone size: .; V gene: TRBV23-1; J gene: TRBJ2-1; D gene: TRBD2; CDR3 protein: CASSPGLARDEQFF; CDR3 DNA: TGCGCCAGCAGTCCTGGACTAGCGAGGGATGAGCAGTTCTTC
clone size: .; V gene: TRBV18; J gene: TRBJ2-3; D gene: .; CDR3 protein: CASSPQLTSTDTQYF; CDR3 DNA: TGTGCCAGCTCACCACAACTAACTTCCACAGATACGCAGTATTTT
clone size: once; V gene: TRBV27; J gene: TRBJ2-7; D gene: .; CDR3 protein: CASSLTGLNYEQYF; CDR3 DNA: TGTGCCAGCAGTTTAACAGGACTCAACTACGAGCAGTACTTC
clone size: .; V gene: TRBV6-5; J gene: TRBJ2-7; D gene: TRBD2; CDR3 protein: CASTRLAGSYEQYF; CDR3 DNA: TGTGCCAGCACCCGCCTAGCGGGCTCCTACGAGCAGTACTTC
clone size: .; V gene: TRBV18; J gene: TRBJ2-5; D gene: .; CDR3 protein: CASSPVYTHNQETQYF; CDR3 DNA: TGTGCCAGCTCACCGGTTTACACGCACAACCAAGAGACCCAGTACTTC
clone size: .; V gene: TRBV11-2; J gene: TRBJ1-6; D gene: .; CDR3 protein: CASSLLGNSPLHF; CDR3 DNA: TGTGCCAGCAGCTTACTAGGGAATTCACCCCTCCACTTT
clone size: .; V gene: TRBV7-2; J gene: TRBJ1-1; D gene: .; CDR3 protein: CASSPGSLGTEAFF; CDR3 DNA: TGTGCCAGCAGCCCAGGATCCCTGGGGACTGAAGCTTTCTTT
clone size: .; V gene: TRBV4-3; J gene: TRBJ2-3; D gene: TRBD2; CDR3 protein: CASSQGIAWREGRADTQYF; CDR3 DNA: TGCGCCAGCAGCCAAGGGATAGCTTGGCGGGAGGGTAGGGCAGATACGCAGTATTTT
clone size: .; V gene: TRBV25-1; J gene: TRBJ2-1; D gene: .; CDR3 protein: CASSALGSSKNEQFF; CDR3 DNA: TGTGCCAGCAGTGCCCTAGGAAGCTCTAAGAATGAGCAGTTCTTC
clone size: .; V gene: TRBV28; J gene: TRBJ2-1; D gene: TRBD2; CDR3 protein: CASSLMSGGTREQFF; CDR3 DNA: TGTGCCAGCAGTTTAATGAGCGGGGGGACAAGAGAGCAGTTCTTC
clone size: .; V gene: TRBV5-6; J gene: TRBJ1-2; D gene: .; CDR3 protein: CASSTGLPSVYGYTF; CDR3 DNA: TGTGCCAGCAGCACGGGACTTCCCTCCGTCTATGGCTACACCTTC
clone size: .; V gene: TRBV10-3; J gene: TRBJ2-7; D gene: TRBD1; CDR3 protein: CAIRDPGQGYEQYF; CDR3 DNA: TGTGCCATCAGGGATCCGGGACAGGGCTACGAGCAGTACTTC
clone size: .; V gene: TRBV27; J gene: TRBJ1-2; D gene: .; CDR3 protein: CASKIQTWGIGGYTF; CDR3 DNA: TGTGCCAGCAAAATCCAGACTTGGGGGATTGGTGGCTACACCTTC
clone size: .; V gene: TRBV29-1; J gene: TRBJ2-1; D gene: TRBD2; CDR3 protein: CSGAGGNEQFF; CDR3 DNA: TGCAGCGGAGCGGGAGGGAATGAGCAGTTCTTC
clone size: .; V gene: TRBV5-1; J gene: TRBJ2-3; D gene: .; CDR3 protein: CASSSSGGLSTDTQYF; CDR3 DNA: TGCGCCAGCAGCTCGTCGGGGGGCCTTAGCACAGATACGCAGTATTTT
clone size: .; V gene: TRBV6-5; J gene: TRBJ2-3; D gene: TRBD2; CDR3 protein: CASTLSAYGTSTYF; CDR3 DNA: TGTGCCAGCACACTCTCCGCGTACGGGACTAGTACGTATTTT
clone size: .; V gene: TRBV19; J gene: TRBJ2-2; D gene: .; CDR3 protein: CASTPTSGGELFF; CDR3 DNA: TGTGCCAGTACCCCCACAAGCGGGGGGGAGCTGTTTTTT
clone size: .; V gene: TRBV18; J gene: TRBJ2-1; D gene: TRBD2; CDR3 protein: CASSPSGANEQFF; CDR3 DNA: TGTGCCAGCTCCCCCAGCGGGGCCAATGAGCAGTTCTTC
clone size: .; V gene: TRBV15; J gene: TRBJ2-2; D gene: .; CDR3 protein: CATSSDTGELFF; CDR3 DNA: TGTGCCACCAGCTCAGACACCGGGGAGCTGTTTTTT
clone size: .; V gene: TRBV27; J gene: TRBJ1-2; D gene: .; CDR3 protein: CASSLDRRAFNYGYTF; CDR3 DNA: TGTGCCAGCAGTTTAGATAGAAGGGCCTTTAACTATGGCTACACCTTC
clone size: .; V gene: TRBV5-1; J gene: TRBJ2-1; D gene: .; CDR3 protein: CASSSQSIGSDEQFF; CDR3 DNA: TGCGCCAGCAGCTCGCAGTCTATTGGCAGCGATGAGCAGTTCTTC
clone size: .; V gene: TRBV9; J gene: TRBJ1-5; D gene: TRBD1; CDR3 protein: CASSPGTGYLQPQHF; CDR3 DNA: TGTGCCAGCAGCCCTGGGACAGGGTATCTTCAGCCCCAGCATTTT
clone size: .; V gene: TRBV9; J gene: TRBJ2-5; D gene: TRBD2; CDR3 protein: CASSASGRLETQYF; CDR3 DNA: TGTGCCAGCAGCGCTAGCGGGAGGCTAGAGACCCAGTACTTC
clone size: once; V gene: TRBV4-1; J gene: TRBJ1-6; D gene: .; CDR3 protein: CASSPSTATNNPRRSPLHF; CDR3 DNA: TGCGCCAGCAGCCCGTCGACAGCAACAAATAACCCCCGTAGGTCACCCCTCCACTTT
clone size: .; V gene: TRBV2; J gene: TRBJ2-7; D gene: TRBD1; CDR3 protein: CASSDQTGGYEQYF; CDR3 DNA: TGTGCCAGCAGTGATCAGACAGGGGGCTACGAGCAGTACTTC
clone size: .; V gene: TRBV30; J gene: TRBJ1-6; D gene: .; CDR3 protein: CAWTPGPGSPLHF; CDR3 DNA: TGTGCCTGGACGCCAGGGCCGGGTTCACCCCTCCACTTT
clone size: .; V gene: TRBV9; J gene: TRBJ2-3; D gene: TRBD2; CDR3 protein: CASSVDSGSYTQYF; CDR3 DNA: TGTGCCAGCAGCGTAGATAGCGGGAGTTATACGCAGTATTTT
clone size: .; V gene: TRBV7-9; J gene: TRBJ1-3; D gene: .; CDR3 protein: CASSSRTPLSTGNTIYF; CDR3 DNA: TGTGCCAGCAGCTCCCGGACGCCCCTCTCCACTGGAAACACCATATATTTT
clone size: .; V gene: TRBV13; J gene: TRBJ1-4; D gene: TRBD1; CDR3 protein: CASSFGQVFEKLFF; CDR3 DNA: TGTGCCAGCAGCTTCGGACAGGTTTTTGAAAAACTGTTTTTT
clone size: .; V gene: TRBV9; J gene: TRBJ2-1; D gene: .; CDR3 protein: CASSVATSPYNEQFF; CDR3 DNA: TGTGCCAGCAGCGTAGCTACTAGTCCCTACAATGAGCAGTTCTTC